This T cell receptor (beta chain) was documented in a study of response to subunit inactivated influenza vaccine. TCRdb redid the calling of the RT-PCR reads with MiXCR, one entry per CDR3 protein. The sample has about 700,000 distinct CDR3 sequences; approximately 15% are singletons. Of note for this clonotype: Its antigen is as yet unknown.

With 6 bases clipped from V and 1 base from J, the junction kept 3 bases outside the gene matches. The V gene's germline CDR1 is SEHNR and CDR2 FQNEAQ (reference sequence). CDR3 length: 14 residues. Study-wide findings and caveats: Authors proposed each seasonal influenza vaccination draws in few new T cells.

V and J are TRBV7-9 and TRBJ1-1; 9 bases fit TRBD1. This specimen was PBMCs from blood, taken about 14 days before vaccination. This TCR was sampled from a man aged 45-60 years who received an inactivated influenza vaccine. CDR3 bases: TGTGCCAGCAGGCAGGACAGGGGGAACACTGAAGCTTTCTTT. Translating it yields CASRQDRGNTEAFF. The full variable domain, its missing parts supplied by reference TRBV7-9 and TRBJ1-1, is DTGVSQNPRHKITKRGQNVTFRCDPISEHNRLYWYRQTLGQGPEFLTYFQNEAQLEKSRLLSDRFSAERPKGSFSTLEIQRTEQGDSAMYLCASRQDRGNTEAFFGQGTRLTVV.